A selection of T cell receptor beta chains follows, all from one sample in a study of blood T cell repertoires in COVID-19. Generated by immunoSEQ multiplex PCR, the TCRdb table keeps only in-frame clones and is missing some. The sample yields under 300,000 clones, 85% seen once. Sequencing was performed on peripheral blood. Source of these receptors: a woman aged 55-70 years with active or convalescent COVID-19. CDR3s include the opening cysteine and the closing phenylalanine or tryptophan. A D gene is named only where the DNA matches it firmly. Not all rows give a size; the values are once, few, many and, for expanded clones, a class.

clone size: NA
V gene: TRBV29-1
J gene: TRBJ1-5
D gene: TRBD1
CDR3 protein: CSVGTGPGRPQHF
CDR3 DNA: TGCAGCGTGGGGACAGGACCCGGCCGGCCCCAGCATTTT

clone size: NA
V gene: TRBV3-1/TRBV3-2
J gene: TRBJ2-1
D gene: TRBD2
CDR3 protein: CASSRDSGSRFF
CDR3 DNA: TGTGCCAGCAGCAGAGATAGCGGGAGTCGGTTCTTC

clone size: NA
V gene: TRBV10-3
J gene: TRBJ2-7
D gene: TRBD2
CDR3 protein: CAISEGLAGERSYEQYF
CDR3 DNA: TGTGCCATCAGTGAAGGACTAGCGGGCGAGCGATCCTACGAGCAGTACTTC

clone size: NA
V gene: TRBV5-1
J gene: TRBJ2-1
D gene: NA
CDR3 protein: CASSLRGTVDNEQFF
CDR3 DNA: TGCGCCAGCAGCTTGCGGGGGACAGTGGACAATGAGCAGTTCTTC

clone size: NA
V gene: TRBV7-3
J gene: TRBJ2-2
D gene: TRBD2
CDR3 protein: CASSWGLAGGGTGELFF
CDR3 DNA: TGTGCCAGCAGCTGGGGACTAGCGGGAGGTGGCACCGGGGAGCTGTTTTTT

clone size: once
V gene: TRBV18
J gene: TRBJ2-1
D gene: NA
CDR3 protein: CASSPRGPQEQFF
CDR3 DNA: TGTGCCAGCTCACCTCGCGGTCCCCAAGAGCAGTTCTTC

clone size: NA
V gene: TRBV5-1
J gene: TRBJ2-5
D gene: TRBD2
CDR3 protein: CASSLAAGGFQETQYF
CDR3 DNA: TGCGCCAGCAGCCTGGCGGCGGGGGGATTCCAAGAGACCCAGTACTTC

clone size: NA
V gene: TRBV2
J gene: TRBJ1-2
D gene: NA
CDR3 protein: CASSERGGNYGYTF
CDR3 DNA: TGTGCCAGCAGTGAAAGGGGCGGTAACTATGGCTACACCTTC

clone size: NA
V gene: TRBV11-2
J gene: TRBJ2-5
D gene: NA
CDR3 protein: CASSLDPGETQYF
CDR3 DNA: TGTGCCAGCAGCTTAGATCCCGGGGAGACCCAGTACTTC

clone size: NA
V gene: TRBV28
J gene: TRBJ2-5
D gene: TRBD1
CDR3 protein: CASSLSTGYQETQYF
CDR3 DNA: TGTGCCAGCAGTTTATCGACAGGGTACCAAGAGACCCAGTACTTC

clone size: NA
V gene: TRBV4-1
J gene: TRBJ2-3
D gene: TRBD2
CDR3 protein: CASSQDSGGSTDTQYF
CDR3 DNA: TGCGCCAGCAGCCAAGATTCGGGAGGGAGCACAGATACGCAGTATTTT

clone size: NA
V gene: TRBV7-3
J gene: TRBJ2-3
D gene: NA
CDR3 protein: CASSSTDTDTQYF
CDR3 DNA: TGTGCCAGCAGCTCGACTGACACAGATACGCAGTATTTT

clone size: NA
V gene: TRBV27
J gene: TRBJ2-6
D gene: NA
CDR3 protein: CASSPWTAGANVLTF
CDR3 DNA: TGTGCCAGCAGTCCCTGGACTGCTGGGGCCAACGTCCTGACTTTC

clone size: NA
V gene: TRBV28
J gene: TRBJ1-4
D gene: TRBD1
CDR3 protein: CASSRDPGTENEKLFF
CDR3 DNA: TGTGCCAGCAGCCGTGACCCCGGGACAGAGAATGAAAAACTGTTTTTT

clone size: NA
V gene: TRBV27
J gene: TRBJ1-2
D gene: NA
CDR3 protein: CASSLNRVGGYTF
CDR3 DNA: TGTGCCAGCAGTTTAAACAGGGTGGGGGGCTACACCTTC

clone size: NA
V gene: TRBV19
J gene: TRBJ1-2
D gene: TRBD1
CDR3 protein: CASSIRQGVYGYTF
CDR3 DNA: TGTGCCAGTAGTATCCGACAGGGGGTCTATGGCTACACCTTC

clone size: NA
V gene: TRBV10-1
J gene: TRBJ1-2
D gene: TRBD1
CDR3 protein: CASSRDRTDGYTF
CDR3 DNA: TGCGCCAGCAGTCGGGACAGGACGGATGGCTACACCTTC

clone size: once
V gene: TRBV7-2
J gene: TRBJ2-3
D gene: NA
CDR3 protein: CASSLASQDTQYF
CDR3 DNA: TGTGCCAGCAGCTTAGCGAGTCAAGATACGCAGTATTTT

clone size: NA
V gene: TRBV5-1
J gene: TRBJ2-1
D gene: TRBD2
CDR3 protein: CASSFIAGRAFDYQRGKFF
CDR3 DNA: TGCGCCAGCAGCTTTATAGCGGGACGGGCTTTCGATTACCAAAGGGGTAAGTTCTTC

clone size: NA
V gene: TRBV11-3
J gene: TRBJ2-6
D gene: TRBD1
CDR3 protein: CASRGTGRWLANVLTF
CDR3 DNA: TGTGCCAGCAGAGGGACAGGGAGGTGGTTGGCCAACGTCCTGACTTTC

clone size: NA
V gene: TRBV3-1/TRBV3-2
J gene: TRBJ2-3
D gene: TRBD2
CDR3 protein: CASSLGLAGGSDTQYF
CDR3 DNA: TGTGCCAGCAGCCTGGGACTAGCGGGAGGATCAGATACGCAGTATTTT

clone size: NA
V gene: TRBV5-4
J gene: TRBJ2-3
D gene: TRBD2
CDR3 protein: CASSWGWREGSTDTQYF
CDR3 DNA: TGTGCCAGCAGCTGGGGCTGGCGGGAGGGTTCAACAGATACGCAGTATTTT

clone size: NA
V gene: TRBV25-1
J gene: TRBJ1-1
D gene: TRBD1
CDR3 protein: CASSLTGTEAFF
CDR3 DNA: TGTGCCAGCAGTCTGACAGGGACTGAAGCTTTCTTT

clone size: NA
V gene: TRBV6-6
J gene: TRBJ2-5
D gene: NA
CDR3 protein: CASSSTSLSQETQYF
CDR3 DNA: TGTGCCAGCAGTTCCACTAGTCTTAGCCAAGAGACCCAGTACTTC

clone size: NA
V gene: TRBV7-7
J gene: TRBJ1-1
D gene: NA
CDR3 protein: CASSPDRLNTEAFF
CDR3 DNA: TGTGCTAGCAGCCCGGACAGATTGAACACTGAAGCTTTCTTT